Listed here is a single TCR beta chain. The antigen remains undetermined. As input for TCR beta libraries, roughly 2 micrograms of genomic DNA came from cryopreserved PBMCs. The data were produced by immunoSEQ multiplex PCR, yet TCRdb's version contains in-frame clones alone and is incomplete. The top ten hold less than 40% of the sample, which has 6,500 to 9,000 clones, roughly 71% seen once. The germline CDR1 and CDR2 sequences are SGHTS and YDEGEE. The CDR3 runs to 10 residues. V gave up 3 bases and J gave up 2 bases, with 0 bases separating them. This sample is drawn from a study of cytotoxic CD8 clonotypes in ibrutinib-treated CLL. The overall study: Of the patients, some eleven were relapsed/refractory, roughly 15 treatment-naive and around 17 IGHV unmutated. Response sampling took place at median approximately eleven months of treatment, range 6 to 36. Study findings and constraints: Pretreatment clonality was elevated relative to age-matched healthy donors and paralleled circulating CD8+ T-cell counts.

The specimen was PBMCs, collected before ibrutinib treatment. The chain combines TRBV5-8 with TRBJ2-7; D gene uncertain. This sequence was found in a human donor with chronic lymphocytic leukemia. CDR3 protein: CASSSYEQYF. The DNA for the CDR3 is TGTGCCAGCAGCTCCTACGAGCAGTACTTC.